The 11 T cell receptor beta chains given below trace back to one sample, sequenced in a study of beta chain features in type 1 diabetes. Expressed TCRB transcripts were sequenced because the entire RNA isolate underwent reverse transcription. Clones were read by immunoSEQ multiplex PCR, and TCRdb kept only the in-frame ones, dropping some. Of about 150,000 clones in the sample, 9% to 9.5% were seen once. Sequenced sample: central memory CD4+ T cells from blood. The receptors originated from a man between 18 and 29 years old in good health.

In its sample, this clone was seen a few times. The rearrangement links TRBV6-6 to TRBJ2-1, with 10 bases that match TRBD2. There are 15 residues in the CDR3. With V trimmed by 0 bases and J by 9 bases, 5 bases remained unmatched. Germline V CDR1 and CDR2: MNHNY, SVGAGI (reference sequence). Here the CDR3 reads CASSYSSGGASEQFF. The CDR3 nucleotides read TGTGCCAGCAGTTACTCAAGCGGGGGGGCCAGTGAGCAGTTCTTC.

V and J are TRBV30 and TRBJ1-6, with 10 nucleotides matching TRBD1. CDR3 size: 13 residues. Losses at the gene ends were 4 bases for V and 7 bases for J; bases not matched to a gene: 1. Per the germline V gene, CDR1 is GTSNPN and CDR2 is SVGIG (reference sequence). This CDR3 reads CAWMGQGNSPLHF. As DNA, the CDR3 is TGTGCCTGGATGGGACAGGGGAATTCACCCCTCCACTTT. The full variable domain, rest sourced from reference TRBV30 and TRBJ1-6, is SQTIHQWPATLVQPVGSPLSLECTVEGTSNPNLYWYRQAAGRGLQLLFYSVGIGQISSEVPQNLSASRPQDRQFILSSKKLLLSDSGFYLCAWMGQGNSPLHFGNGTRLTVT.

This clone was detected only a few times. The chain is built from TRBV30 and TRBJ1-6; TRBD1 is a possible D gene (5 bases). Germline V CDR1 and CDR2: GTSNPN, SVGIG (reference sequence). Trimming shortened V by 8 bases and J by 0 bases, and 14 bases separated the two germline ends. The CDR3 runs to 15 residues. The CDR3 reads CASGTESSYNSPLHF. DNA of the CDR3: TGTGCCAGCGGGACCGAGAGCTCCTATAATTCACCCCTCCACTTT.

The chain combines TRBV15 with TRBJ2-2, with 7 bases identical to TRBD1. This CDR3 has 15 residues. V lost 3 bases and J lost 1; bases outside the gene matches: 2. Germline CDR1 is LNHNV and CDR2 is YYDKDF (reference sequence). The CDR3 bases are TGTGCCACCAGCAGTGGACAGGTGAACACCGGGGAGCTGTTTTTT. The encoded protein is CATSSGQVNTGELFF.

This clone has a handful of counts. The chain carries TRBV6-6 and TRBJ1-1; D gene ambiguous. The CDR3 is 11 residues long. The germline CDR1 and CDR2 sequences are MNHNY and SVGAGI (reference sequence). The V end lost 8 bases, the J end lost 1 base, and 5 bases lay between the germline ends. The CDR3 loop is CASPGNTEAFF. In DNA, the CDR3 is TGTGCCAGCCCCGGGAACACTGAAGCTTTCTTT.

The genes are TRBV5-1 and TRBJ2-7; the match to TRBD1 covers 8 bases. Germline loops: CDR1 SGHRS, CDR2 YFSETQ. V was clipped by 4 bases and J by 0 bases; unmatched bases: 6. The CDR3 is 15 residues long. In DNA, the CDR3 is TGCGCCAGCAGCGTGACAGGGGCCACCTCCTACGAGCAGTACTTC. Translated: CASSVTGATSYEQYF.

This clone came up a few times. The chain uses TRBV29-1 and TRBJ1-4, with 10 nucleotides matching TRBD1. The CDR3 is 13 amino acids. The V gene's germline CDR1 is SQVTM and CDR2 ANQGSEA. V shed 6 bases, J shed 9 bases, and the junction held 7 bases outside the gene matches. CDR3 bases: TGCAGCGTCGCTGAGGGACAGGGGCAAAAACTGTTTTTT. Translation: CSVAEGQGQKLFF.

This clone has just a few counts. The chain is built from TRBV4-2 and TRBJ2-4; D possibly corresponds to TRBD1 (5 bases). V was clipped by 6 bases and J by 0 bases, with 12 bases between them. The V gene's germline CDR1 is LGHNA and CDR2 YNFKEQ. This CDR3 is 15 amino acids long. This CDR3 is CASSMDTEAKNIQYF. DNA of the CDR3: TGTGCCAGCAGTATGGACACAGAAGCCAAAAACATTCAGTACTTC.

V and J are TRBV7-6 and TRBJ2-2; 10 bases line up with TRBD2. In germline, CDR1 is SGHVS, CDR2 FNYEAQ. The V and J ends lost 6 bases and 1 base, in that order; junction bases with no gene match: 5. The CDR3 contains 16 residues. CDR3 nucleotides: TGTGCCAGCAGTCCTAGCGGGGGACAGAACACCGGGGAGCTGTTTTTT. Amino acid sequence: CASSPSGGQNTGELFF.

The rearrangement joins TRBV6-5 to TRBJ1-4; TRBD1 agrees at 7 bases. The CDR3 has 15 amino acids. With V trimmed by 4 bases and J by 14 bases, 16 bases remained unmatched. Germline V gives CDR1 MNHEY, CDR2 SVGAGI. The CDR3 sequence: CASSSSWTGRGTLFF. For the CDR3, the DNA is TGTGCCAGCAGTTCATCCTGGACAGGCCGGGGGACCCTGTTTTTT.

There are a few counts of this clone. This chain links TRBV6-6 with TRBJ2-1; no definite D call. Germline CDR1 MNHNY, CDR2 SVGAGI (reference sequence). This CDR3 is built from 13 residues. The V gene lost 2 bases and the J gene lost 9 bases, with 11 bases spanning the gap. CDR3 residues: CASSYPGPAEQFF. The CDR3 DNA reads TGTGCCAGCAGTTACCCGGGTCCGGCTGAGCAGTTCTTC.